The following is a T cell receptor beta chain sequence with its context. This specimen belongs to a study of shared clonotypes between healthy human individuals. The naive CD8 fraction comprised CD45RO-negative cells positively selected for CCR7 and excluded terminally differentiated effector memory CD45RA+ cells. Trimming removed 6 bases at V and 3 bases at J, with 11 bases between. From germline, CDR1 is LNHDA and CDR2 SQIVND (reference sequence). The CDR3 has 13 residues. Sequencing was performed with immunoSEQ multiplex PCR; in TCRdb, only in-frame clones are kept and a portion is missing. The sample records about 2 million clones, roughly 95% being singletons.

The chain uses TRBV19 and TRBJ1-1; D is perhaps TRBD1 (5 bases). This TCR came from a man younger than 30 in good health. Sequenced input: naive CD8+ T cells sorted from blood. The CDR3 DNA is TGTGCCAGTAGGACAGCTCCGGACACTGAAGCTTTCTTT. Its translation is CASRTAPDTEAFF.